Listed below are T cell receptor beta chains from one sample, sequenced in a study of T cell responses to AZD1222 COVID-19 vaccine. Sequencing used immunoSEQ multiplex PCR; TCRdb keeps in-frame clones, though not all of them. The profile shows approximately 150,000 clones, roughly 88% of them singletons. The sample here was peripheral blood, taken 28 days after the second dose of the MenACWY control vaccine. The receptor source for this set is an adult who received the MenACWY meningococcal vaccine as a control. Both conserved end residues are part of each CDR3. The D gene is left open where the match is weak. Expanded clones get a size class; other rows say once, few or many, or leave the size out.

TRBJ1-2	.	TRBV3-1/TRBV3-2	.	TGTGCCAGCAGCCAGGTTAACTATGGCTACACCTTC	CASSQVNYGYTF
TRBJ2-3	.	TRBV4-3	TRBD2	TGCGCCAGCGGGCGGGGGATCGCGACTAGCGGGAAGGATACGCAGTATTTT	CASGRGIATSGKDTQYF
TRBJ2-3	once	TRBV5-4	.	TGTGCCAGCAGCTTGGCCGGGGGGCAGGGGGATACGCAGTATTTT	CASSLAGGQGDTQYF
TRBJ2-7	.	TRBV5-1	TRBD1	TGCGCCAGCAGCGCCGGGAGGACAGGGGCTAACAACGAGCAGTACTTC	CASSAGRTGANNEQYF
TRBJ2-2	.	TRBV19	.	TGTGCCAGTAGTTTTCTCGGCAGGTCCGCCGGGGAGCTGTTTTTT	CASSFLGRSAGELFF
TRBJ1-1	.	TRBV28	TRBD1	TGTGCCAGCAGTTTACGACAGGGAGGGAGCACTGAAGCTTTCTTT	CASSLRQGGSTEAFF
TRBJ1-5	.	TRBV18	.	TGTGCCAGCTCACCACCCGGGGCAGCCTCGGGACAGCCCCAGCATTTT	CASSPPGAASGQPQHF
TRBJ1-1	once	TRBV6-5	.	TGTGCCAGCAGTTACTCGCGGGGGGACACTGAAGCTTTCTTT	CASSYSRGDTEAFF
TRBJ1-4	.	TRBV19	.	TGTGCCAGTTCTCAGGGGAGATCTAATGAAAAACTGTTTTTT	CASSQGRSNEKLFF
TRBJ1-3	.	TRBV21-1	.	TGTGCCAGCAGCAAAGGGGTGGGGGCGCGTGGAAACACCATATATTTT	CASSKGVGARGNTIYF
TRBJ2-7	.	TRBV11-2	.	TGTGCCAGCAGCTGGAGGACAGAGGGCTACGAGCAGTACTTC	CASSWRTEGYEQYF
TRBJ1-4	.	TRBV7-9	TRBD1	TGTGCCAGCAGCTTATTCACAGGGGGCGATGAAAAACTGTTTTTT	CASSLFTGGDEKLFF
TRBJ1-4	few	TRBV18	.	TGTGCCAGCTCACCAATGGGGATAGGGGACGAAAAACTGTTTTTT	CASSPMGIGDEKLFF
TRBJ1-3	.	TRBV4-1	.	TGCGCCAGCAGCCTACGGACGGGAGCCATTGGAAACACCATATATTTT	CASSLRTGAIGNTIYF
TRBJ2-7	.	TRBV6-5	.	TGTGCCAGCAGTTACTCGGACGGACCCTACGAGCAGTACTTC	CASSYSDGPYEQYF
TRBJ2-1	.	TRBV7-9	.	TGTGCCAGCAGCCCATGGACCAATGAGCAGTTCTTC	CASSPWTNEQFF
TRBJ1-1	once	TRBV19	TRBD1	TGTGCCAGTAGTTTCCAACAGGGGATCTCTGAAGCTTTCTTT	CASSFQQGISEAFF
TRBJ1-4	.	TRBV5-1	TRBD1	TGCGCCAGCAGCTTTCAGGGGGTCGGGGAAAAACTGTTTTTT	CASSFQGVGEKLFF
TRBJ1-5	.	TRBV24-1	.	TGTGCCACCAGTGATACCTCAAACTCCAATCAGCCCCAGCATTTT	CATSDTSNSNQPQHF
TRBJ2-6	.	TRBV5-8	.	TGTGCCAGCAGCCCATCAGCTGGGGCCAACGTCCTGACTTTC	CASSPSAGANVLTF
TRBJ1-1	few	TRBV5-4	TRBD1	TGTGCCAGCAGCCCTCGGACAGGGAAGGGCACTGAAGCTTTCTTT	CASSPRTGKGTEAFF
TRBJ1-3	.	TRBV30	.	TGTGCCTTTAACGGTTTTTCTGGAAACACCATATATTTT	CAFNGFSGNTIYF
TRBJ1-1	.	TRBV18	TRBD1	TGTGCCAGCTCACCAAGCGCGGACAGGGGTCGGAACACTGAAGCTTTCTTT	CASSPSADRGRNTEAFF
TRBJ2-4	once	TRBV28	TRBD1	TGTGCCAGCAGTCGCCTACAGGGGAATCAAAACATTCAGTACTTC	CASSRLQGNQNIQYF
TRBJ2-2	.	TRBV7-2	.	TGTGCCAGCAGCTACCGCCGCCGGACATCCAACACCGGGGAGCTGTTTTTT	CASSYRRRTSNTGELFF
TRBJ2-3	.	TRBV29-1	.	TGCAGCGTTGATACAGGAACAGATACGCAGTATTTT	CSVDTGTDTQYF
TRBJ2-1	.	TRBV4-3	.	TGCGCCAGCAGCCAAGAACCGCAGCCCCCCCGCCATGAGCAGTTCTTC	CASSQEPQPPRHEQFF
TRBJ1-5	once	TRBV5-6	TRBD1	TGTGCCAGCAGCCGATTCTCCTATTCAGGGGGTCTAGGTCAGCCCCAGCATTTT	CASSRFSYSGGLGQPQHF
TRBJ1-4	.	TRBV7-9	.	TGTGCCAGCGGAAAACGGGTACTGGGGGAAAAACTGTTTTTT	CASGKRVLGEKLFF
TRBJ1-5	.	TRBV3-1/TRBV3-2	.	TGTGCCAGCAGCCCCTCTCGGGTGGTGGGCAATCAGCCCCAGCATTTT	CASSPSRVVGNQPQHF
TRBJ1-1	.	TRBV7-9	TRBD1	TGTGCCAGCAGCGTACGACAGGGTGGGTACACTGAAGCTTTCTTT	CASSVRQGGYTEAFF
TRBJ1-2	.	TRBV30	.	TGTGCCTGGTACTACGACGGGGGGTCTGGCTACACCTTC	CAWYYDGGSGYTF
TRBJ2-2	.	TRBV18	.	TGTGCCAGCTCACCTCAGGGATGGACCGGGGAGCTGTTTTTT	CASSPQGWTGELFF
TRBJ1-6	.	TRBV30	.	TGTGCCGGTCGAAGGTATAATTCACCCCTCCACTTT	CAGRRYNSPLHF
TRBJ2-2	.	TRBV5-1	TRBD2	TGCGCCAGCAGCGTTACTAGCGGGGGGAACACCGGGGAGCTGTTTTTT	CASSVTSGGNTGELFF
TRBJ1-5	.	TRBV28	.	TGTGCCAGCAGTTTGTCAGAGCCCCAGCATTTT	CASSLSEPQHF
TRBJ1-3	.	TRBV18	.	TGTGCCAGCTCACTCGCGGACTCAAACTCTGGAAACACCATATATTTT	CASSLADSNSGNTIYF